The 2 T cell receptor beta chains presented below share a single source sample, sequenced in a study of T cells in Graves' hyperthyroidism and ophthalmopathy. The investigators amplified TCR beta CDR3 regions from RNA transcripts. First-round RT-PCR targeting the TCR CDR3 was performed with the HTBI primer set. TCRdb itself ran the multiplex PCR reads through MiXCR, one entry per CDR3 protein. This sample carries about 640,000 distinct CDR3 sequences, over 40% of them seen once, and the ten largest clones take 6.5% to 9%. Sample: peripheral blood or thyroid tissue (not recorded which). The origin of the receptors is an adult man with Graves' disease, either hyperthyroidism or ophthalmopathy (not recorded which).

There are a few counts of this clonotype. The chain uses TRBV9 and TRBJ1-1; 7 positions agree with TRBD1. Germline assignment: CDR1 SGDLS and CDR2 YYNGEE. The CDR3 length is 15 residues. V lost 3 bases and J lost 5; bases outside the gene matches: 10. DNA for the CDR3: TGTGCCAGCAGCGGACAGGGAGGGGTGGTAACTGAAGCTTTCTTT. Translation: CASSGQGGVVTEAFF.

V and J are TRBV7-2 and TRBJ2-7; 10 bases align to TRBD2. The CDR3 length is 16 residues. Germline loops: CDR1 SGHTA, CDR2 FQGNSA. V lost 8 bases to trimming and J lost 0 bases; unmatched junction nucleotides: 10. The CDR3 region has the DNA TGTGCCAGCGGCCCTAGACTAGCGGGTTCCTCCTACGAGCAGTACTTC. It yields the protein CASGPRLAGSSYEQYF. Together with reference TRBV7-2 and TRBJ2-7, the CDR3 gives the full variable domain: GAGVSQSPSNKVTEKGKDVELRCDPISGHTALYWYRQSLGQGLEFLIYFQGNSAPDKSGLPSDRFSAERTGGSVSTLTIQRTQQEDSAVYLCASGPRLAGSSYEQYFGPGTRLTVT.